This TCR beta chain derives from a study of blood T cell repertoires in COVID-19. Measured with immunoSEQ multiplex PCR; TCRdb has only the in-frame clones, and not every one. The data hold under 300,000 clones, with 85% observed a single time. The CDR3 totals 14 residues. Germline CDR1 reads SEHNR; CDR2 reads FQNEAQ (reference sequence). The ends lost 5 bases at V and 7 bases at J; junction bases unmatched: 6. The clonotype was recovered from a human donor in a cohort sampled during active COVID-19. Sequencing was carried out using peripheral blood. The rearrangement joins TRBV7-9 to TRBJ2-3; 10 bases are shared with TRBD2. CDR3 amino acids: CASSTGTSANTQYF. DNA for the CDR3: TGTGCCAGCAGCACGGGGACTAGCGCTAATACGCAGTATTTT.